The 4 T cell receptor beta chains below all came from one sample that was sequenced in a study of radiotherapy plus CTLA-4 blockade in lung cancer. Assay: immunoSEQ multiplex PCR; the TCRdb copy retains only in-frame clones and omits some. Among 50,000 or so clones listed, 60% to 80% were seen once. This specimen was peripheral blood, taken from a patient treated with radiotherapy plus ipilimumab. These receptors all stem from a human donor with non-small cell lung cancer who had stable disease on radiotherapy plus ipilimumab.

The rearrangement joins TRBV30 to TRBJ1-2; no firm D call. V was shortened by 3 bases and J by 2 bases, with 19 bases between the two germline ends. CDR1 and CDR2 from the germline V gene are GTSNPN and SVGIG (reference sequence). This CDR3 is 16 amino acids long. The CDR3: CAWSPTRGIVNYGYTF. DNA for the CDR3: TGTGCCTGGAGCCCCACCCGGGGAATTGTGAACTATGGCTACACCTTC.

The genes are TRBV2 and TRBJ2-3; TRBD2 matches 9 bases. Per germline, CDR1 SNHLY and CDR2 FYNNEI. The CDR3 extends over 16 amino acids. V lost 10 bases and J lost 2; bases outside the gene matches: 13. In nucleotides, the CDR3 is TGTGCCAAAGGAGGGGTAACTAGCGGGTCCACAGATACGCAGTATTTT. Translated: CAKGGVTSGSTDTQYF.

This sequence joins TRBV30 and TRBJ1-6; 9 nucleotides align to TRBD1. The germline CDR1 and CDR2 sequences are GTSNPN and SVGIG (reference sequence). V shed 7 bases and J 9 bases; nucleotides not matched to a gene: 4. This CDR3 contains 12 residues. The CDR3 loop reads CASGQGSSPLHF. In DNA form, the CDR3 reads TGTGCCTCGGGACAGGGTAGTTCACCCCTCCACTTT.

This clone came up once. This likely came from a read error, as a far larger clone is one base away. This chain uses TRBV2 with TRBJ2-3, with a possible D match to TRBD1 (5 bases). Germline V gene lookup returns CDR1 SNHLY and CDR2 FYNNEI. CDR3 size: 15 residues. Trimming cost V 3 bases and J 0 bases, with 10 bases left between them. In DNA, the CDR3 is TGTGCCAGCAGTGAGACAGTCCCTAGCACAGATACGCAGTATTTT. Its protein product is CASSETVPSTDTQYF. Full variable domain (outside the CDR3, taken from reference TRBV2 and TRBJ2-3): EPEVTQTPSHQVTQMGQEVILRCVPISNHLYFYWYRQILGQKVEFLVSFYNNEISEKSEIFDDQFSVERPDGSNFTLKIRSTKLEDSAMYFCASSETVPSTDTQYFGPGTRLTVL.